The entry below gives a single T cell receptor beta chain sequence along with its context. The data were taken from a study of blood T cell repertoires in COVID-19. About the study: The United States, Italy and Spain supplied acute and convalescent COVID-19 samples. PBMCs, B-cell-depleted T cells, or T cells were the source of the cDNA or gDNA that made up the material.

As handled by the study authors: Reference gene primer amplification in the assay estimated nucleated cell counts. Assay used: immunoSEQ multiplex PCR; TCRdb lists only in-frame clones, some missing. That table supplies the V and J calls and clone size; D and trimming were determined from the DNA. Found here are roughly 250,000 clones, roughly 90% of them singletons; the top ten hold approximately 3.7%. With 0 bases removed from V and 1 base from J, the gap between germline ends came to 12 bases. Germline CDR1 SEHNR, CDR2 FQNEAQ (reference sequence). The length of the CDR3 is 16 residues. The clonotype was recovered from a man aged 55-75 years who had recovered from COVID-19. Sequencing was performed on peripheral blood. The chain employs TRBV7-9 and TRBJ1-2; maybe TRBD1 (6 bases). The CDR3 here is CASSLARGTNNYGYTF. CDR3 in DNA: TGTGCCAGCAGCTTAGCTAGGGGGACAAATAACTATGGCTACACCTTC.